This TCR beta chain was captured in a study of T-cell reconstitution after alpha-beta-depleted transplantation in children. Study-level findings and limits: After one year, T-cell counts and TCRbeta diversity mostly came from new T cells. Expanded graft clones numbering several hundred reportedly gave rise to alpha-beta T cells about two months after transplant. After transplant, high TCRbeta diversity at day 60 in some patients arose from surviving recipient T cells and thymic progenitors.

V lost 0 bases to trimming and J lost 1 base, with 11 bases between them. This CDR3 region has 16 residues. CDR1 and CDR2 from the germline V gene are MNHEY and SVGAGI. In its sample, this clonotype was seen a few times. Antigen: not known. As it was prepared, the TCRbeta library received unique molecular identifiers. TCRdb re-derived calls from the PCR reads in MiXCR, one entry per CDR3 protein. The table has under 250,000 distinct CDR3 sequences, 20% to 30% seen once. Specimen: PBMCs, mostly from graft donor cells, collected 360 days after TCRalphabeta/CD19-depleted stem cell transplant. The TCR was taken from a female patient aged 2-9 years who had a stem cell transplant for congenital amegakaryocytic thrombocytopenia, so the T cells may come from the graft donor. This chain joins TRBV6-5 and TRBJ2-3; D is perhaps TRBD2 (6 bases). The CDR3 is CASSYSMTGGTDTQYF. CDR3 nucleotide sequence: TGTGCCAGCAGTTACTCGATGACGGGGGGCACAGATACGCAGTATTTT.